This T cell receptor beta chain originates from a study of cytomegalovirus exposure and HLA in healthy donors (TCRdb year 2017). About the full investigation: An earlier analysis of 550 to 700 of the donors reported about 290 Gb of sequence data and 117 million unique TCR beta sequences from about 200 million T cells. An early release covering approximately 600 HLA-typed donors comprised about 290 gigabases of sequencing data and around 80 million unique TCR sequences. Of the roughly 390 genotyped donors, 70% to 90% were placed in the genetic ancestry cluster associated with self-reported Caucasian donors. The aim of the study was to test whether cataloging public T cell receptors could identify signatures of past pathogen exposure. Using immunosequencing, the study profiled T cell repertoires from about 610 subjects and related those repertoires to cytomegalovirus serostatus. Along with the approximately 700-subject first cohort, a separate validation cohort of around 110 different subjects was used. The study combined high-throughput TCR immunosequencing, statistical association of individual TCRs with disease status, and machine learning to predict cytomegalovirus infection status. To study patterns of TCR occurrence, a later analysis re-analyzed previously published TCR beta repertoires from 500 to 850 donors and added high-resolution HLA genotyping. In the later analysis, no new phenotypic data were used to find candidate immune exposures; instead, reliance was placed on TCR beta sequences and their occurrence across donors. An earlier analysis of 587 of the donors used high-throughput TCR beta sequencing to judge whether each TCR beta V gene segment behaved as functional or pseudogenic. Donor age, sex, ethnicity and CMV serostatus were compiled alongside the repertoire data. In a later genetic analysis, genome-wide SNP genotypes for about 65% of the 666 donors were used, and that subset was treated as a discovery cohort. Every discovery cohort repertoire had been produced on one sequencing platform. HLA typing included class I and class II loci at four-digit resolution. Typing coverage varied by locus: roughly 629-640 donors for A, B, C, DRB1 and DQB1; more than 500 for DQA1; over 600 for DPA1; under 490 for DPB1. Roughly 5 DR-DQ haplotypes were treated as single units for association and clustering because of strong linkage in the cohort. Across around 400 genotyped donors of the cohort, an average of 235,054 unique TCR beta nucleotide sequences per donor were sequenced, and roughly 17% of those sequences were non-productive.

Summary of the overall study and its limitations: Assigning TCR associations to individual alleles was difficult when HLA alleles, especially DR and DQ, strongly co-occurred. HLA typing was unavailable for some donors at each locus, so association tests used only the typed subset. A later analysis associated 15,000 or so TCR beta sequences with specific HLA alleles at a false discovery rate of 0.05. The classifier was reported to diagnose cytomegalovirus status with high specificity and sensitivity in both the original and validation cohorts. A later analysis found that most CMV-associated TCR beta chains appeared HLA-restricted, with HLA associations seemingly driven largely by CMV exposure. Presence/absence analyses assumed roughly uniform sequencing depth across donors, an assumption that may not hold. Some IMGT-functional V segments, including TRBV6-2 and TRBV6-3, could not be distinguished by the 87-base-pair reads and were therefore excluded. The earlier analysis of around 600 of the donors excluded 15 to 20 rarely observed V segments, including chromosome 9 orphons, because counts were too low. CMV serostatus was the only immune exposure information available for the cohort. Compared with equally common non-associated chains, HLA-associated TCR beta chains in a later analysis were more clonally expanded and had lower generation probabilities. A group of highly shared sequence variants was considered likely to be a technical artifact of the sequencing pipeline. According to the authors, the approach could potentially be generalized to other disease states and immunological phenotypes. In a later genetic analysis, fewer N-insertions in productive TCRs were reported among donors in an Asian-associated ancestry cluster than the roughly 700-donor mean. Correlated functional status among segregating V segments might be attributable to linkage disequilibrium, but an unknown experimental factor could not be ruled out. This cohort had only TCR beta chains sequenced, and the lack of alpha or paired-chain data limited which features could be detected. According to a later analysis, TCR association rates differed among HLA loci, with DRB1 alleles showing the most associated TCRs and HLA-C alleles showing the fewest. In a later analysis, several top co-occurrence clusters were reported to appear linked to parvovirus B19, influenza, CMV and Epstein-Barr virus. An association between a missense DCLRE1C variant and V-gene and J-gene trimming of TCR beta chains was found in a later genetic analysis and replicated in an independent cohort. Across donors, most TCR sequences were observed very rarely, whereas some public TCRs were present in many individuals. A further reported finding was that TCR beta sequences accurately predicted the HLA-A and HLA-B alleles for most subjects in the first cohort. In an earlier analysis of roughly 500 of the donors, most TCR beta V segments appeared in productive rearrangements about 87% or about 30% of the time, broadly matching IMGT annotations. The study listed over 150 TCR beta chains as associated with cytomegalovirus. Three of the identified cytomegalovirus-associated TCR beta chains were confirmed in vitro to be specific for cytomegalovirus antigens.

Library creation used the immunoSEQ multiplex PCR assay. For the multiplex PCR, a mixture combining 60 forward primers for TCR Vbeta segments and 13 reverse primers for TCR Jbeta segments was used. The CDR3 region of rearranged TCR beta genes was amplified from genomic DNA with a multiplex PCR assay. The amplified TCR beta libraries were sequenced on the Illumina HiSeq System as 87-base-pair reads. Per the authors' processing: In a later analysis, approximately 74 million unique TCR beta chains were counted across the approximately 640 repertoires, and around 10 million of these chains were shared by at least two donors. To remove PCR and sequencing errors, raw reads were error-corrected and collapsed into unique sequences using a nearest-neighbor algorithm that merged closely related sequences. CDR3 sequences were aligned to IMGT reference sequences to assign V, D and J gene segments. For a sequence to be retained, a match of at least six nucleotides was required to both a V gene segment and a J gene segment. Rearrangements were called productive when the CDR3 lacked stop codons and stayed in frame with V and J; all others were non-productive. Following IMGT convention, CDR3 was defined as the stretch from the second conserved V-encoded cysteine up to the conserved J-encoded phenylalanine. The earlier analysis of about 640 of the donors excluded any sequence lacking an unambiguous match to a single V gene segment. In an earlier analysis of roughly 600 of the donors, a V segment was called functional when productive rearrangements were above 56.7%, and segregating when the standard deviation between donors exceeded 5%. A statistical classification framework was built for diagnosing cytomegalovirus status from the catalog of TCR beta chain sequences. V and J gene assignment, in a later analysis, came from comparing TCR nucleotide sequences with IMGT/GENE-DB human TR gene sequences. Using the TCRdist pipeline, a later analysis assigned CDR3 sequences along with most-parsimonious VDJ recombination scenarios. In a later analysis, each TCR beta chain was defined by its CDR3 amino acid sequence together with its V-gene family, and reads without a unique V-gene family were excluded. As a way to deal with suspected cross-contamination and a sequencing artifact, a later analysis dropped approximately 570 nucleotide sequences that were highly shared and had low generation probability. In a later analysis, a clonal expansion index was calculated for each public chain from normalized within-repertoire ranks of inferred template counts. In a later analysis, generation probabilities were computed using a VDJ recombination model fitted to out-of-frame rearrangements, and the results were checked against IGoR. A later analysis scored TCR-TCR, TCR-HLA and TCR-CMV co-occurrence with hypergeometric tests, applying a repertoire-size bias correction to TCR pairs. A later analysis estimated false discovery rates by permuting HLA or CMV assignments 20 times. In a later analysis, co-occurring TCRs were grouped with DBSCAN, and TCRdist sequence similarity was added when clustering was performed within HLA-allele-positive subsets. Repertoires with fewer than 30,000 or more than 120,000 public chains, plus five repertoires with anomalous nucleotide sharing, were excluded from co-occurrence clustering. TCRdb took over this immuneACCESS table, retaining in-frame rearrangements with V and J assigned. Such tables are incomplete; in checked studies, under half of the missing clones stem from an unresolved V gene, and the remainder is unexplained. The V and J calls and clone size were taken over from that table, and D and trimming were inferred from the DNA. The sample includes 150,000 to 200,000 clones, with 79% observed a single time. Jointly, the top ten make up roughly 1.5% of the sample.

On this clone itself: The target of this receptor is not known. Nothing much larger sits one base from this clone, and base qualities are not available.

Measured from the cysteine to the phenylalanine, the CDR3 is 13 residues long. Kept here is only the CDR3 DNA, which spans 39 bases and is read in frame from base 1. V loses 4 bases, J loses 3 bases, and the germline ends lie 9 bases apart. In the germline V gene, CDR1 corresponds to SGHAT and CDR2 to FQNNGV. In total, 666 healthy bone marrow donors made up the cohort. At the time of sampling, every cohort member was nominally healthy, though immune exposures that went unrecorded were likely present. The donor tested CMV seronegative, placing the donor among the roughly 400 seronegative members of the cohort. A peripheral blood sample was provided by each donor, and peripheral blood mononuclear cells were used for TCR beta sequencing. The Qiagen DNeasy Blood Extraction Kit was used to extract genomic DNA from the blood cell samples.

This clonotype was obtained from a woman in her forties or fifties in good health and CMV-seronegative. The sequence joins TRBV11-2 to TRBJ1-1; the D segment cannot be called with confidence. Sequencing was performed on PBMCs. The DNA sequence is TGTGCCAGCAGCTCCGGAGCCTACACTGAAGCTTTCTTT. The encoded protein is CASSSGAYTEAFF.